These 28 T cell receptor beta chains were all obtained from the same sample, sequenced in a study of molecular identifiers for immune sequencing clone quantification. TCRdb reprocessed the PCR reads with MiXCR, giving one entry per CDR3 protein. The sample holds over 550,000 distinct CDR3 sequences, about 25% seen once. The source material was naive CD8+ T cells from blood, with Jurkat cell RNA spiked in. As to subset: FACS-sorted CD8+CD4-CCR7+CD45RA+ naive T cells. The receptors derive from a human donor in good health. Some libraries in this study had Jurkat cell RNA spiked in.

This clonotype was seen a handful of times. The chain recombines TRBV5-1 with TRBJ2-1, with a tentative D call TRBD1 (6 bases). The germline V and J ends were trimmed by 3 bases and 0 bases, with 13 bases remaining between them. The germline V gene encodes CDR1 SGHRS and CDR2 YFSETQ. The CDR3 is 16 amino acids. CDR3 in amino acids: CASSSNRDSSYNEQFF. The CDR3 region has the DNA TGCGCCAGCAGCTCTAACAGGGATAGCTCCTACAATGAGCAGTTCTTC.

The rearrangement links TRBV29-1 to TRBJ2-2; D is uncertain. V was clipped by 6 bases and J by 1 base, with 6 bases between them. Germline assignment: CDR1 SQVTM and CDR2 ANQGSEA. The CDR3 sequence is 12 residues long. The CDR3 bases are TGCAGCGTCGGCAGGAACACCGGGGAGCTGTTTTTT. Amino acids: CSVGRNTGELFF.

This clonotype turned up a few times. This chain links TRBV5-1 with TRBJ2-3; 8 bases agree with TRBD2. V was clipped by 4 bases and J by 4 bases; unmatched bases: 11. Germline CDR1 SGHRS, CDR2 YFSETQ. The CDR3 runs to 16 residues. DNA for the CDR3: TGCGCCAGCAGCAGGGAGACTAGCGTCGGGGCAGATACGCAGTATTTT. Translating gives CASSRETSVGADTQYF. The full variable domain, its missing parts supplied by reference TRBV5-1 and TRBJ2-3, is KAGVTQTPRYLIKTRGQQVTLSCSPISGHRSVSWYQQTPGQGLQFLFEYFSETQRNKGNFPGRFSGRQFSNSRSEMNVSTLELGDSALYLCASSRETSVGADTQYFGPGTRLTVL.

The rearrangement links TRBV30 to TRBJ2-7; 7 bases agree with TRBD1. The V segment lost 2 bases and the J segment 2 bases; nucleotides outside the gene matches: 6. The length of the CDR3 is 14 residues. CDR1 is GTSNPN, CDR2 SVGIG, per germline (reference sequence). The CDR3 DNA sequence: TGTGCCTGGAGTCCCGGACAGGTCACCTACGAGCAGTACTTC. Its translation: CAWSPGQVTYEQYF. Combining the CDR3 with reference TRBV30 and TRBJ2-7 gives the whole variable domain SQTIHQWPATLVQPVGSPLSLECTVEGTSNPNLYWYRQAAGRGLQLLFYSVGIGQISSEVPQNLSASRPQDRQFILSSKKLLLSDSGFYLCAWSPGQVTYEQYFGPGTRLTVT.

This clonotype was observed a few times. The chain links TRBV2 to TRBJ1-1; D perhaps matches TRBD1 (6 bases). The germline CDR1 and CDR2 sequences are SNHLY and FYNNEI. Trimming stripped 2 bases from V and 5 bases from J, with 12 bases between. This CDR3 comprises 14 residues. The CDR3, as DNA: TGTGCCAGCAGTGAATTTGGGGGGCGTACTGAAGCTTTCTTT. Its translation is CASSEFGGRTEAFF.

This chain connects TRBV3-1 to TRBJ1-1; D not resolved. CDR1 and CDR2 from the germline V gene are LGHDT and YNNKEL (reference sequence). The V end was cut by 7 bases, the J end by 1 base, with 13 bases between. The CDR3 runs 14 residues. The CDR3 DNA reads TGTGCCAGCAACCACCCCCTCGAGAACACTGAAGCTTTCTTT. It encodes CASNHPLENTEAFF.

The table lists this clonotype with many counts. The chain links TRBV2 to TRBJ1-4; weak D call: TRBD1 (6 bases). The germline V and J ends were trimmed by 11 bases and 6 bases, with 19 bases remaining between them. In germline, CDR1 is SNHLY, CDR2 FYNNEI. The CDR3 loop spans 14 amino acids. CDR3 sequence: CALRRRGADEKLFF. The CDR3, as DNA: TGTGCCCTCAGACGACGGGGGGCTGATGAAAAACTGTTTTTT.

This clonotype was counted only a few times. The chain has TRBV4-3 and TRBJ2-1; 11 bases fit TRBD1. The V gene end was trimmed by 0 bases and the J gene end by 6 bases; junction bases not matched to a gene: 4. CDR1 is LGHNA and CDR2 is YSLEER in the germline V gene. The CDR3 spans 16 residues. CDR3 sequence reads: CASSQEPGQGANEQFF. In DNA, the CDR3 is TGCGCCAGCAGCCAAGAACCCGGACAGGGGGCCAATGAGCAGTTCTTC.

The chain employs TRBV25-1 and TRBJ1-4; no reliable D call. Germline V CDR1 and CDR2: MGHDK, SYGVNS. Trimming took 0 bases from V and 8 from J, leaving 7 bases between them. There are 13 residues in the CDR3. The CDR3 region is CASSEYGSEKLFF. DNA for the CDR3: TGTGCCAGCAGTGAATATGGTTCAGAAAAACTGTTTTTT.

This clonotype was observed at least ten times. The CDR3 nucleotides read TGTGCCAGCAGTCCCGGACAGAGTTATTGGAACTATGAGCAGTTCTTC. Amino acid sequence: CASSPGQSYWNYEQFF. This chain joins TRBV27 and TRBJ2-1; a possible D gene is TRBD1 (6 bases). V lost 5 bases, J lost 8 bases, and 22 bases lay in between. CDR3 size: 16 residues. Germline-derived CDR1 and CDR2 are MNHEY and SMNVEV (reference sequence).

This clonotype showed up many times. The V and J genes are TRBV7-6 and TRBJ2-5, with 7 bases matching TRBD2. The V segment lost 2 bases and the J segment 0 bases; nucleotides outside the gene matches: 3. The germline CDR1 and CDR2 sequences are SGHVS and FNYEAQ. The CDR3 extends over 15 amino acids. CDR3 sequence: CASSLFAGDQETQYF. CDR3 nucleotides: TGTGCCAGCAGCTTATTTGCGGGGGACCAAGAGACCCAGTACTTC.

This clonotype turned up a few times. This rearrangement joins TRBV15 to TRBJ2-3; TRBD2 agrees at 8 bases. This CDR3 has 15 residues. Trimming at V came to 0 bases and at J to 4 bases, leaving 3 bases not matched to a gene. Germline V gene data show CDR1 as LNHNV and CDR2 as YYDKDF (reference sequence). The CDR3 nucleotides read TGTGCCACCAGCAGAGAAACGGGAGGGCCAGATACGCAGTATTTT. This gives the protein CATSRETGGPDTQYF.

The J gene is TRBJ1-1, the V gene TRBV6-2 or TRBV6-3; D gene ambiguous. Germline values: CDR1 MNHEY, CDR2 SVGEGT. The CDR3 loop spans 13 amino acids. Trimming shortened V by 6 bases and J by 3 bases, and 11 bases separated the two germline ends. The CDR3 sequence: CASRPRDYTEAFF. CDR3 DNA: TGTGCCAGCAGGCCAAGGGATTACACTGAAGCTTTCTTT.

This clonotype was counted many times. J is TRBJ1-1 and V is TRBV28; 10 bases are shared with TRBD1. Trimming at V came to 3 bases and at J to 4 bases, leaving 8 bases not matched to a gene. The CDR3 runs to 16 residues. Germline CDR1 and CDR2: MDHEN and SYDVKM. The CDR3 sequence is CASSFPGQGWSTEAFF. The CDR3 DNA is TGTGCCAGCAGTTTTCCGGGACAGGGGTGGAGCACTGAAGCTTTCTTT.

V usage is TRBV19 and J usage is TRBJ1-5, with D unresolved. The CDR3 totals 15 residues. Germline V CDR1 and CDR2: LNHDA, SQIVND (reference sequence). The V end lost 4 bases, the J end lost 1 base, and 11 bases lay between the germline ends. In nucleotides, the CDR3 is TGTGCCAGTAGTACCCACGACTCGAGCAATCAGCCCCAGCATTTT. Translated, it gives CASSTHDSSNQPQHF.

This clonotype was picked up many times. CDR3 region: CASSSGPGTLRSVGANVLTF. In DNA form, the CDR3 reads TGTGCCAGCAGCTCGGGACCGGGTACTCTTCGCTCTGTGGGGGCCAACGTCCTGACTTTC. The chain links TRBV7-9 to TRBJ2-6; TRBD1 or TRBD2 may be the D gene (5 bases each). Germline V gives CDR1 SEHNR, CDR2 FQNEAQ (reference sequence). V was trimmed by 4 bases and J by 4 bases, leaving 26 bases between them. This CDR3 is built from 20 residues.

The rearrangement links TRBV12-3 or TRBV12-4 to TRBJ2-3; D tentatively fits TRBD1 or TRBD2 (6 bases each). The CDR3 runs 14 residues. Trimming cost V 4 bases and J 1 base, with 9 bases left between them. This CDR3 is CASSWGARTDTQYF. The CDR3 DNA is TGTGCCAGCAGTTGGGGGGCCCGCACAGATACGCAGTATTTT.

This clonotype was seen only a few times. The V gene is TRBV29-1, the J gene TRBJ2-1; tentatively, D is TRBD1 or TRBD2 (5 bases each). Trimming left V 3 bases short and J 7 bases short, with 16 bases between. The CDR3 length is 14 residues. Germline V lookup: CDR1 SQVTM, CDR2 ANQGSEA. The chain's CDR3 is CSVESGTRKNEQFF. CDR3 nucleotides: TGCAGCGTTGAGTCCGGGACCCGCAAGAATGAGCAGTTCTTC.

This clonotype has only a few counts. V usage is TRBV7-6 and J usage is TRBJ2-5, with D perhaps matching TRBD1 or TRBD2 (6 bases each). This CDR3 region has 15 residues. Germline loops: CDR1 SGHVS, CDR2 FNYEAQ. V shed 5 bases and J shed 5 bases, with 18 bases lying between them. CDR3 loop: CASSSSWGARETQYF. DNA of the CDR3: TGTGCCAGCAGCAGTAGCTGGGGGGCGCGGGAGACCCAGTACTTC.

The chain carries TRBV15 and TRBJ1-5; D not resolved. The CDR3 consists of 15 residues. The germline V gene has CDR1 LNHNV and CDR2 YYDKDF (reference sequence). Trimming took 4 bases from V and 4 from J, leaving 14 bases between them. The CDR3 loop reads CATSKGESDNQPQHF. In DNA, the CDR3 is TGTGCCACCAGCAAAGGTGAATCTGATAATCAGCCCCAGCATTTT.

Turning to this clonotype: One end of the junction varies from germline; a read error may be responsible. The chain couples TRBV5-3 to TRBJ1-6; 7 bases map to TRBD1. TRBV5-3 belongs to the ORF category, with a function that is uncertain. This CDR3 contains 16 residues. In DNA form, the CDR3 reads TGTGCCAGCAGCTTGTACAGGGACAGAAGGAATTCACCCCTCCACTTT. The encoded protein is CASSLYRDRRNSPLHF.

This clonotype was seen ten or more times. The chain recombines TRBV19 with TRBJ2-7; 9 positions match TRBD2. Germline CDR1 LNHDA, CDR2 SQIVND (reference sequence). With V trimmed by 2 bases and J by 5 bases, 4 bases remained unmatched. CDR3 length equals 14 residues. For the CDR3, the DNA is TGTGCCAGTAGTATAAGCGGGAGGACCCACGAGCAGTACTTC. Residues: CASSISGRTHEQYF.

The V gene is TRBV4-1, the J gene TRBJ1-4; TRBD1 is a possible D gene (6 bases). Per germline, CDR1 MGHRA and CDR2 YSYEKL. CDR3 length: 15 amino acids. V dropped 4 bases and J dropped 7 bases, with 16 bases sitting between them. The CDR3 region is CASSLRQAGREKLFF. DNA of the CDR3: TGCGCCAGCAGCCTTAGACAGGCCGGGCGTGAAAAACTGTTTTTT.

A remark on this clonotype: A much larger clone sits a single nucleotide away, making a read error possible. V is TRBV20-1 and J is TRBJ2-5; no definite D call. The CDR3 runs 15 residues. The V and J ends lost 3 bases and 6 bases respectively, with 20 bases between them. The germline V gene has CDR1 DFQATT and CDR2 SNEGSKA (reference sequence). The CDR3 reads CSASRSVGLQKTQYF. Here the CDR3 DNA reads TGCAGTGCTAGCAGATCTGTAGGTCTACAAAAGACCCAGTACTTC.

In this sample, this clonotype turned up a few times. CDR3: CSARDIRQAYEQYF. The CDR3 nucleotides are TGCAGTGCTAGAGATATTCGGCAGGCCTACGAGCAGTACTTC. The genes are TRBV20-1 and TRBJ2-7; D gene uncertain. From germline, CDR1 is DFQATT and CDR2 SNEGSKA (reference sequence). CDR3 size: 14 residues. V gave up 0 bases and J gave up 2 bases, with 11 bases separating them.

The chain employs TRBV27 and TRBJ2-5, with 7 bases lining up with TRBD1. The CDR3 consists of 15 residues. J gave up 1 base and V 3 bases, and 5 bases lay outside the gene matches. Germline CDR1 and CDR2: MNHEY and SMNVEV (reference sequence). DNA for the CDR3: TGTGCCAGCAGTTTTTCGACAGGGTCCCAAGAGACCCAGTACTTC. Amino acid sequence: CASSFSTGSQETQYF.

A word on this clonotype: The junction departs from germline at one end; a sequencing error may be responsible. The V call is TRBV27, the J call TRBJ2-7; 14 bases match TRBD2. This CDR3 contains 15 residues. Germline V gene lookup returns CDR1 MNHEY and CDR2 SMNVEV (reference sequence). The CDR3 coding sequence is TGTGCCTGCAGTACCAGACTAGCGGGGGGGACCGAGCAGTACTTC. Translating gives CACSTRLAGGTEQYF.

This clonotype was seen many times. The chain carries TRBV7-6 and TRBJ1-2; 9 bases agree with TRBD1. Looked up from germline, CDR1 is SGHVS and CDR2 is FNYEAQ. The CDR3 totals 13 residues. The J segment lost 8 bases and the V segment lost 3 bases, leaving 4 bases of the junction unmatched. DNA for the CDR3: TGTGCCAGCAGCTTGGGACAGGGAGGAGGCTACACCTTC. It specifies CASSLGQGGGYTF.